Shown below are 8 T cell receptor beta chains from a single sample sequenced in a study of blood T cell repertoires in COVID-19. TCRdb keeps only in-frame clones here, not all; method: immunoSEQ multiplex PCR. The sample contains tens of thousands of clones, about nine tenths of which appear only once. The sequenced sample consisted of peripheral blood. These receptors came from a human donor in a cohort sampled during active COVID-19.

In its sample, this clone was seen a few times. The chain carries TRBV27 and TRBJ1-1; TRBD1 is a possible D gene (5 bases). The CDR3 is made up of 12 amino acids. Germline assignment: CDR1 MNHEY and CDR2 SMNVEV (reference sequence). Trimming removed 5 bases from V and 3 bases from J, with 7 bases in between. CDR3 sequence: CASSDSYTEAFF. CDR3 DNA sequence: TGTGCCAGCAGTGACAGCTACACTGAAGCTTTCTTT.

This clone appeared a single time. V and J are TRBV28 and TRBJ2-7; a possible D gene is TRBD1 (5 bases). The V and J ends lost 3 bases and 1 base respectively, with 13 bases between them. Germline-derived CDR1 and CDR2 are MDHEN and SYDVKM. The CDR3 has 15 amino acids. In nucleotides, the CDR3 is TGTGCCAGCAGTTTCAGCAGGGTTCATTCCTACGAGCAGTACTTC. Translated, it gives CASSFSRVHSYEQYF.

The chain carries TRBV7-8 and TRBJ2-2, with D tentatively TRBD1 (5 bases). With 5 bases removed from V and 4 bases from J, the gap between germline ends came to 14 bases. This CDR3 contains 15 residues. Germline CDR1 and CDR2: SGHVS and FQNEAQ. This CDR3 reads CASSARGDSTGELFF. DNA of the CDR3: TGTGCCAGCAGCGCTAGAGGCGACAGCACCGGGGAGCTGTTTTTT.

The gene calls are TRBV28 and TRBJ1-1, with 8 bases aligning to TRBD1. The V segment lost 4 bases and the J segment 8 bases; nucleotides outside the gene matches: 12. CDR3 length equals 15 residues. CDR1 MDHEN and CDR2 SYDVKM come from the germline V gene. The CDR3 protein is CASSSHGQGRAEAFF. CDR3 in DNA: TGTGCCAGCAGTTCCCACGGACAGGGTCGGGCCGAAGCTTTCTTT. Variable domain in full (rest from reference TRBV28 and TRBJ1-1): DVKVTQSSRYLVKRTGEKVFLECVQDMDHENMFWYRQDPGLGLRLIYFSYDVKMKEKGDIPEGYSVSREKKERFSLILESASTNQTSMYLCASSSHGQGRAEAFFGQGTRLTVV.

The CDR3 sequence is CASTRAGSSYEQYF. In DNA form, the CDR3 reads TGTGCCAGCACCAGGGCGGGAAGCTCCTACGAGCAGTACTTC. This chain links TRBV21-1 with TRBJ2-7; TRBD2, the table's D call, lacks a check against the DNA. TRBV21-1 is described as a pseudogene. This CDR3 spans 14 amino acids.

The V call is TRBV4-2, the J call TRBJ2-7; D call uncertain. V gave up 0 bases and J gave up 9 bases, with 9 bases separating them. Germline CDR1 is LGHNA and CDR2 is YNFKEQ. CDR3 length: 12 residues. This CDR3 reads CASSQDLAVQYF. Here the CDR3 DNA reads TGTGCCAGCAGCCAAGATTTGGCGGTGCAGTACTTC.

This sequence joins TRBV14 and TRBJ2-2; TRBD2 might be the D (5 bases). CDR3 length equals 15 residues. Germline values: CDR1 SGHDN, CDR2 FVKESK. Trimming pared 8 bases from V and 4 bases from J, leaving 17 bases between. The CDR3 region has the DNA TGTGCCAGCTCCCGGCCGGGGTCCGGCACCGGGGAGCTGTTTTTT. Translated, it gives CASSRPGSGTGELFF.

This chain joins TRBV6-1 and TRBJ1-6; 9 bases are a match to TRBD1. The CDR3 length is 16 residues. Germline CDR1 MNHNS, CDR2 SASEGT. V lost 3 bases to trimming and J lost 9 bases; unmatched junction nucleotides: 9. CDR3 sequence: CASSDTGGSRGSPLHF. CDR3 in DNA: TGTGCCAGCAGTGACACAGGGGGCAGTAGGGGTTCACCCCTCCACTTT.